The clone carrying this TCR beta chain was observed at least ten times. This sample is part of a study of CD8+CD57+ T cells in acquired aplastic anemia. Study-wide background: The mean DNA yield obtained from sorted CD4+ and CD8+ cells came to about 3 ug. Average CD4+ read depth in healthy donors was around 9.9 million reads.

The CDR3 loop spans 14 amino acids. V was pared by 4 bases and J by 2 bases, with 13 bases between. Germline loops: CDR1 SGHNT, CDR2 YYREEE (reference sequence). The use of genomic DNA as template underpinned the TCR beta VDJ and CDR3 profiling. TCRdb analysed the reads with MiXCR anew, one entry per CDR3 protein. This repertoire shows approximately 98,000 distinct CDR3 sequences, around half found once; its top ten account for roughly a third. Material: sorted CD4+, CD8+, or CD8+CD57+ T cells (not recorded which) from PBMCs. The chain has TRBV5-4 and TRBJ2-7; TRBD1 is a possible D gene (6 bases). The sequence was obtained from a human donor in good health, serving as a control. In nucleotides, the CDR3 is TGTGCCAGCAGCACCCGGGACACAACCTACGAGCAGTACTTC. Its translation: CASSTRDTTYEQYF.